The clone carrying this TCR beta chain was seen only a few times. What it binds is unknown. These data belong to a study of T cell repertoires in cytomegalovirus infection. Across the whole study: Epitope selection comprised recently identified HLA-C-restricted CMV epitopes and well-studied HLA-B-restricted CMV epitopes. Based on public TCR beta signatures, there were indications of CMV infection and of a matching HLA type. Study findings and constraints: HLA-C-restricted CMV clonotypes gave the most frequent clonotype in two of eight donors. Summed frequency of public TCR beta families distinguished CMV carriers with the relevant HLA.

Using its own MiXCR run on the reads, TCRdb lists one record per CDR3 protein. This table holds about 920,000 distinct CDR3 sequences, less than 40% found once. This CDR3 has 15 residues. CDR1 is SGHTS and CDR2 is YDEGEE in the germline V gene. Trimming took 0 bases from V and 5 from J, leaving 14 bases between them. The sequence was obtained from a human donor in good health (CMV status not recorded). Some clones in this sample may be carry-over from other donors' samples. The sample in question was cultured CD8+ T cells from PBMCs, obtained from culture after CMV antigen stimulation. The rearrangement links TRBV5-8 to TRBJ1-1; tentative D call: TRBD1 (6 bases). CDR3 DNA sequence: TGTGCCAGCAGCTTGGGATCAGGGGTTGGGACTGAAGCTTTCTTT. This sequence encodes CASSLGSGVGTEAFF.